These T cell receptor beta chains were read from a single sample in a study of blood T cell repertoires in COVID-19. Method: immunoSEQ multiplex PCR; TCRdb's copy keeps in-frame clones and lacks some. The sample has about 210,000 clones; approximately 82% are singletons. Sequencing input: peripheral blood. These receptors were collected from a woman aged 40-49 years with acute or convalescent COVID-19. CDR3s include the opening cysteine and the closing phenylalanine or tryptophan. A D gene is named only where the DNA matches it firmly. Expanded clones get a size class; other rows say once, few or many, or leave the size out.

J gene,V gene,D gene,clone size,CDR3 DNA,CDR3 protein
TRBJ1-1,TRBV19,-,-,TGTGCCAGTAGTAGTAGACAGTACACTGAAGCTTTCTTT,CASSSRQYTEAFF
TRBJ2-7,TRBV3-1/TRBV3-2,TRBD1,-,TGTGCCAGCAGCCATCCGGGACAGGTCGAGGAGCAGTACTTC,CASSHPGQVEEQYF
TRBJ2-7,TRBV19,TRBD1,-,TGTGCCAGTAGCCTCGGACAGGGCCAAGGATACGAGCAGTACTTC,CASSLGQGQGYEQYF
TRBJ2-1,TRBV6-5,TRBD1,-,TGTGCCAGCAGGGCGGTGGACAGGGTCTGGGATGAGCAGTTCTTC,CASRAVDRVWDEQFF
TRBJ1-1,TRBV3-1/TRBV3-2,-,-,TGTGCCAGCAGCCGACTTGGCGGGGCAACGAACACTGAAGCTTTCTTT,CASSRLGGATNTEAFF
TRBJ1-1,TRBV5-1,-,-,TGCGCCAGCAGCTCCGCAGAGAGACAGAACACTGAAGCTTTCTTT,CASSSAERQNTEAFF
TRBJ1-1,TRBV11-2,TRBD1,-,TGTGCCAGCAGCTTAGGGGGTACAGGGGGCTTAACTGAAGCTTTCTTT,CASSLGGTGGLTEAFF
TRBJ1-1,TRBV3-1/TRBV3-2,TRBD1,-,TGTGCCAGCAGCCAAGGGTGGGCAGGGGGCACTGAAGCTTTCTTT,CASSQGWAGGTEAFF
TRBJ2-1,TRBV7-2,-,-,TGTGCCAGCAGCCAAATGGGCGCGGGGATGGGGGCCTACAATGAGCAGTTCTTC,CASSQMGAGMGAYNEQFF
TRBJ2-7,TRBV5-6,-,-,TGTGCCAGCAGCTTGGCTTTGGGACAACCACTGGACGACGAGCAGTACTTC,CASSLALGQPLDDEQYF
TRBJ2-1,TRBV4-3,-,-,TGCGCCAGCAGCCAAGGCGAGAGTTACTCCTACAATGAGCAGTTCTTC,CASSQGESYSYNEQFF
TRBJ1-2,TRBV19,TRBD1,-,TGTGCCAGTAGTGACAGGGGGTACGGCTATGGCTACACCTTC,CASSDRGYGYGYTF
TRBJ2-7,TRBV20-1,TRBD2,-,TGCAGTGCTAGTCTCCAGCGGGAGATCGACGAGCAGTACTTC,CSASLQREIDEQYF
TRBJ1-5,TRBV7-9,-,-,TGTGCCAGCAGCTTAGGACCCGGGGGGGGACCCCAGCATTTT,CASSLGPGGGPQHF
TRBJ1-1,TRBV6-5,-,-,TGTGCCAGCAGTAACTTAGTGAACACTGAAGCTTTCTTT,CASSNLVNTEAFF
TRBJ2-1,TRBV2,TRBD2,-,TGTGCCAGCAGCGGACTAGCGGGGGGACTAGACAATGAGCAGTTCTTC,CASSGLAGGLDNEQFF
TRBJ2-7,TRBV27,-,once,TGTGCCAGCAGTTTATGGGGGCCCACCTACGAGCAGTACTTC,CASSLWGPTYEQYF
TRBJ2-1,TRBV14,TRBD1,-,TGTGCCAGCAGCCGTATAGACAGGGTCCAAGGCAATGAGCAGTTCTTC,CASSRIDRVQGNEQFF
TRBJ2-7,TRBV28,TRBD2,few,TGTGCCAGCAGTCCGCCGGGACTAGCGGCCCTCTACGAGCAGTACTTC,CASSPPGLAALYEQYF
TRBJ2-7,TRBV2,-,-,TGTGCCAGCAGTGAGTGGGGCAGGATCTACGAGCAGTACTTC,CASSEWGRIYEQYF
TRBJ2-5,TRBV6-6,TRBD1,-,TGTGCCAGCAGTCCCAGGGGGCGGGAGACCCAGTACTTC,CASSPRGRETQYF
TRBJ2-7,TRBV6-2/TRBV6-3,TRBD1,few,TGTGCCAGCAGTTACTGGCAGGGGGCTACCTACGAGCAGTACTTC,CASSYWQGATYEQYF
TRBJ2-3,TRBV29-1,TRBD2,-,TGCAGCGTTGACAGCGGGGCGATCACAGATACGCAGTATTTT,CSVDSGAITDTQYF
TRBJ2-1,TRBV4-1,TRBD2,-,TGCGCCAGCAGCTCGCGGGGGGTGTCCTACAATGAGCAGTTCTTC,CASSSRGVSYNEQFF
TRBJ1-1,TRBV11-1,-,-,TGTGCCAGCAGCCTAACAGGGACTGAAGCTTTCTTT,CASSLTGTEAFF
TRBJ1-1,TRBV12-5,-,-,TGTGCTAGTGGGAGGGGGACGAACACTGAAGCTTTCTTT,CASGRGTNTEAFF
TRBJ1-1,TRBV29-1,TRBD1,once,TGCAGCGGAGCCACAGGGGGCGACACTGAAGCTTTCTTT,CSGATGGDTEAFF
TRBJ2-7,TRBV7-2,TRBD2,-,TGTGCCAGCAGCCGGGACTACGGATTGACCTACGAGCAGTACTTC,CASSRDYGLTYEQYF
TRBJ2-3,TRBV29-1,-,-,TGCAGCGTTGACCCAGGCGAACCCACAGATACGCAGTATTTT,CSVDPGEPTDTQYF
TRBJ1-3,TRBV4-1,-,-,TGCGCCAGCAGCCTCGGACAAGCTGGAAACACCATATATTTT,CASSLGQAGNTIYF
TRBJ1-2,TRBV27,-,-,TGTGCCAGCAGCGTCCGTCAGACTAACTATGGCTACACCTTC,CASSVRQTNYGYTF
TRBJ2-2,TRBV10-3,-,-,TGTGCCATCAGTGAAGGTGGGAGCCGCACCGGGGAGCTGTTTTTT,CAISEGGSRTGELFF
TRBJ2-3,TRBV4-3,TRBD2,-,TGCGCCAGCAGCCAAGACGGGCGCGGGAGGGTCGCAGATACGCAGTATTTT,CASSQDGRGRVADTQYF
TRBJ1-5,TRBV6-5,-,-,TGTGCCAGCAGCATCATACAGGGTAGCAATCAGCCCCAGCATTTT,CASSIIQGSNQPQHF
TRBJ2-2,TRBV6-5,-,-,TGTGCCACACGGGGAGCGGCATCGAACACCGGGGAGCTGTTTTTT,CATRGAASNTGELFF
TRBJ1-1,TRBV2,TRBD1,-,TGTGCCAGCACTCCGGACAGGGGGAGGAACACTGAAGCTTTCTTT,CASTPDRGRNTEAFF
TRBJ2-3,TRBV30,-,-,TGTGCCTGGACGAGGCAGGGTCTCACAGATACGCAGTATTTT,CAWTRQGLTDTQYF
TRBJ2-2,TRBV2,TRBD2,many,TGTGCCAGCAGGTTACTAGCGGGAGCTTCCGGGGAGCTGTTTTTT,CASRLLAGASGELFF